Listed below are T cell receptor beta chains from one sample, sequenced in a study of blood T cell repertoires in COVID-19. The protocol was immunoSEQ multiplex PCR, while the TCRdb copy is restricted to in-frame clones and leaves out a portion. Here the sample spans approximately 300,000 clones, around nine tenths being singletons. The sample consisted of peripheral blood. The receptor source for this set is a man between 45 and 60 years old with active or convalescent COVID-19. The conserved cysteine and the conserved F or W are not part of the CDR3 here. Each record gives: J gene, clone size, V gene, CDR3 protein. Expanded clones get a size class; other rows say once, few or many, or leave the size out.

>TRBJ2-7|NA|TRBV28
ASSGTRDSSYEQY
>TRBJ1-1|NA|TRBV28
ASSSKGQGAF
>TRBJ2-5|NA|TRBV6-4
ARPLGGQGGETQY
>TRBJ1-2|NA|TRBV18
ASSPRFGGYREDGYT
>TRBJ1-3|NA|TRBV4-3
ASSQRGTGLNTIY
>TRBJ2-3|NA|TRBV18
ASSSGTGHTDTQY
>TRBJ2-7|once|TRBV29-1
SATQGTSYEQY
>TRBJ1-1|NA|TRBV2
ASSRDGEAF
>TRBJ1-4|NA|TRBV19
ASSTGTGAPNEKLF
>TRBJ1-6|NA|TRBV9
ASSQAPGQGNSPLH
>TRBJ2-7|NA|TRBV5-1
ASSWEDRSYEQY
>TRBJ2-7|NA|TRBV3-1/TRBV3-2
ASSQETWGRTYEQY
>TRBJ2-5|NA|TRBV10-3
AISDRETQY
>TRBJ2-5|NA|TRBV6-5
ASSYSGGGETQY
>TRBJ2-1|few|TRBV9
ASSVDPSSYNEQF
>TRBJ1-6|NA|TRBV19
ASSVESSYNSPLH
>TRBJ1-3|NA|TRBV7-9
ASSLANTYRGRPGNTIY
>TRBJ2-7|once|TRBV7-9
ASSLWGPEQY
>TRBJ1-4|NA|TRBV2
ASSKADSSNEKLF
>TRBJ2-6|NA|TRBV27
ASSLFSRVAGANVLT
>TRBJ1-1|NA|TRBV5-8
ASSLAPGRTEAF
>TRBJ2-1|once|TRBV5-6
ASSFRGPGQSF
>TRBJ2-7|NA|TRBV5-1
ASREGTARGDEQY
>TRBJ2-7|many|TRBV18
ASSSRQGGGTYEQY
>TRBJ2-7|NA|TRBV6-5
ASSWRGGQNEQY
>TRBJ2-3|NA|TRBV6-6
ASSYSSREHTDTQY
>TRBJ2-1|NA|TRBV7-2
ASSPRVGAGVKQF
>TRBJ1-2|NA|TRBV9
ASSVALTAVYGYT
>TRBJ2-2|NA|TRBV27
ASWGHRSPGELF
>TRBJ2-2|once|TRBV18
ASSPTRANTGELF
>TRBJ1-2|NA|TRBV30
AWVLGTGRYGYT
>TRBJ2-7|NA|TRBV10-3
AISPGGGGGHEQY